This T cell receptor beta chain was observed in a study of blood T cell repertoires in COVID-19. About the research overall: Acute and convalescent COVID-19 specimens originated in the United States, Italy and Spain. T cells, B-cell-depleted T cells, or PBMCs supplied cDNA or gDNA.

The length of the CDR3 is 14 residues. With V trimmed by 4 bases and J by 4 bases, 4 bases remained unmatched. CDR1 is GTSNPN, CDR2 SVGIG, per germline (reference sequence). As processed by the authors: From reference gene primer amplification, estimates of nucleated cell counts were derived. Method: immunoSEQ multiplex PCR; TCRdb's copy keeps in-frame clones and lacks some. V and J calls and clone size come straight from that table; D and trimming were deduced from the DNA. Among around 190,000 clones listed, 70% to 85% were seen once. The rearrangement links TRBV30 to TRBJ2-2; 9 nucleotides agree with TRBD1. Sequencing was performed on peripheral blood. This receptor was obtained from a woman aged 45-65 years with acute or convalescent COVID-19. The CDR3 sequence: CAWKRTGVTGELFF. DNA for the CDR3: TGTGCCTGGAAGCGGACAGGGGTCACCGGGGAGCTGTTTTTT.